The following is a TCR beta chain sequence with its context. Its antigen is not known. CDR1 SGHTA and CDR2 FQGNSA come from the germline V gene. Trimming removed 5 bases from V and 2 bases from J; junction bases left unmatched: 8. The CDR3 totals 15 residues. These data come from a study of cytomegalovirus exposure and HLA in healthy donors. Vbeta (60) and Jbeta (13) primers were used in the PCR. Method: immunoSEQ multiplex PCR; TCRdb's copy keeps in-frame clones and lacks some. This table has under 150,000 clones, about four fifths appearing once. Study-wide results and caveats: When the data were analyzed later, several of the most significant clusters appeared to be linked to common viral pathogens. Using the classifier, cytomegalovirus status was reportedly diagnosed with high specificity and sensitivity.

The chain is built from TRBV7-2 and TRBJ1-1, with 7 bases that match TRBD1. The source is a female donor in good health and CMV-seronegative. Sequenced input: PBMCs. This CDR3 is CASSDTGTVNTEAFF. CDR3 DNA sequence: TGTGCCAGCAGCGACACCGGGACAGTTAACACTGAAGCTTTCTTT.